The rows below give T cell receptor beta chains drawn from one sample of a study of blood T cell repertoires in COVID-19. TCRdb keeps only in-frame clones here, not all; method: immunoSEQ multiplex PCR. The table shows over 150,000 clones, with around 84% occurring only once. Specimen: PBMCs or T cells enriched from blood (not recorded which). These receptors came from a man aged 50 to 59 who had recovered from COVID-19. Each CDR3 is given without its conserved first and last residue. Fields, in order: J gene, D gene, V gene, CDR3 protein. The D gene is left open where the match is weak.

J gene: TRBJ1-5; D gene: NA; V gene: TRBV19; CDR3 protein: ASSGLEGAYNQPQH
J gene: TRBJ2-1; D gene: NA; V gene: TRBV5-1; CDR3 protein: ASSLSGAYNEQF
J gene: TRBJ2-3; D gene: NA; V gene: TRBV7-6; CDR3 protein: ASSYRTATDTQY
J gene: TRBJ1-4; D gene: TRBD1; V gene: TRBV7-6; CDR3 protein: ASSQGQGNEKLF
J gene: TRBJ1-6; D gene: NA; V gene: TRBV27; CDR3 protein: ASSLQDSYNSPLH
J gene: TRBJ2-7; D gene: TRBD1; V gene: TRBV7-2; CDR3 protein: ASSLDRAGGYEQY
J gene: TRBJ1-3; D gene: TRBD1; V gene: TRBV2; CDR3 protein: ASSERTGGRGNTIY
J gene: TRBJ1-5; D gene: NA; V gene: TRBV19; CDR3 protein: ASKGGLLAGQPQH
J gene: TRBJ1-4; D gene: NA; V gene: TRBV29-1; CDR3 protein: SVPGANEKLF
J gene: TRBJ1-2; D gene: TRBD1; V gene: TRBV7-2; CDR3 protein: ASSSGGRTNYGYT
J gene: TRBJ2-7; D gene: TRBD1; V gene: TRBV5-8; CDR3 protein: ASSLEQGAREQY
J gene: TRBJ1-5; D gene: NA; V gene: TRBV12-2; CDR3 protein: ASRALGDRGPLSNQPQH
J gene: TRBJ2-1; D gene: TRBD2; V gene: TRBV4-1; CDR3 protein: ASSQSRRVGGVNEQF
J gene: TRBJ2-3; D gene: TRBD2; V gene: TRBV4-1; CDR3 protein: ASSQDGRGGITDTQY
J gene: TRBJ1-4; D gene: NA; V gene: TRBV4-1; CDR3 protein: ASSQAQGFTNEKLF
J gene: TRBJ1-5; D gene: NA; V gene: TRBV19; CDR3 protein: ASGSRYQPQH
J gene: TRBJ2-2; D gene: NA; V gene: TRBV7-3; CDR3 protein: ASSLAAYTGELF
J gene: TRBJ2-3; D gene: TRBD2; V gene: TRBV11-2; CDR3 protein: ASSLIAGGGTDTQY
J gene: TRBJ1-5; D gene: TRBD1; V gene: TRBV30; CDR3 protein: AWRSGGGQPQH
J gene: TRBJ2-1; D gene: NA; V gene: TRBV7-3; CDR3 protein: ASGQSSYNEQF
J gene: TRBJ1-1; D gene: TRBD1; V gene: TRBV5-1; CDR3 protein: ASSLDRGVNTEAF
J gene: TRBJ1-1; D gene: NA; V gene: TRBV14; CDR3 protein: ASSRSRIANTEAF
J gene: TRBJ2-2; D gene: NA; V gene: TRBV7-9; CDR3 protein: ASSIFNSRAGQSTGELF
J gene: TRBJ1-2; D gene: NA; V gene: TRBV28; CDR3 protein: ASSVASGANYGYT
J gene: TRBJ1-1; D gene: NA; V gene: TRBV3-1/TRBV3-2; CDR3 protein: ASSQQSTTANTEAF
J gene: TRBJ2-3; D gene: NA; V gene: TRBV2; CDR3 protein: ASRQTSTDTQY
J gene: TRBJ2-1; D gene: TRBD1; V gene: TRBV7-2; CDR3 protein: ASSRRTGGINEQF
J gene: TRBJ1-2; D gene: TRBD1; V gene: TRBV4-2; CDR3 protein: ASSQAGQGEGYT
J gene: TRBJ1-2; D gene: TRBD1; V gene: TRBV19; CDR3 protein: ASSLRGTGAAGYT
J gene: TRBJ2-7; D gene: NA; V gene: TRBV7-2; CDR3 protein: ASSLDSTRTYEQY
J gene: TRBJ2-1; D gene: NA; V gene: TRBV12-3/TRBV12-4; CDR3 protein: ASSFQNLEQF
J gene: TRBJ1-2; D gene: TRBD1; V gene: TRBV5-1; CDR3 protein: ASSGGQGLNGYT
J gene: TRBJ1-1; D gene: NA; V gene: TRBV6-5; CDR3 protein: ASRRGQTNTEAF
J gene: TRBJ1-1; D gene: NA; V gene: TRBV6-5; CDR3 protein: ASSPVTSEAF
J gene: TRBJ2-1; D gene: TRBD1; V gene: TRBV6-5; CDR3 protein: ASRSDRGPNNEQF
J gene: TRBJ1-6; D gene: TRBD1; V gene: TRBV9; CDR3 protein: ASSVGTGYNSPLH
J gene: TRBJ1-5; D gene: TRBD1; V gene: TRBV5-4; CDR3 protein: ASSVGTGCILYSNQPQH
J gene: TRBJ1-5; D gene: NA; V gene: TRBV10-1; CDR3 protein: ASSEPEGEANQPQH
J gene: TRBJ2-1; D gene: TRBD1; V gene: TRBV5-1; CDR3 protein: ATQTGTGSYNEQF
J gene: TRBJ2-1; D gene: TRBD2; V gene: TRBV3-1/TRBV3-2; CDR3 protein: ASSHRLAGGLNEQF
J gene: TRBJ2-2; D gene: NA; V gene: TRBV10-2; CDR3 protein: ASSRGNTGELF
J gene: TRBJ1-1; D gene: NA; V gene: TRBV11-3; CDR3 protein: ASSSTINTEAF
J gene: TRBJ1-3; D gene: NA; V gene: TRBV12-3/TRBV12-4; CDR3 protein: ASRPSTLNTIY
J gene: TRBJ2-3; D gene: TRBD2; V gene: TRBV7-3; CDR3 protein: ASSTTLAGMDTQY
J gene: TRBJ2-5; D gene: NA; V gene: TRBV25-1; CDR3 protein: ASSELGGVTVGAQY
J gene: TRBJ2-7; D gene: TRBD2; V gene: TRBV11-2; CDR3 protein: ASSLAPPGAGGIEQY